The clone carrying this TCR beta chain was counted at least ten times. The antigen remains unidentified. The read ends 3 residues early relative to the CDR3; the germline J gene fills the gap. Equal genomic DNA amounts from CVID and control samples were sequenced. Profiling relied on immunoSEQ multiplex PCR, and the TCRdb table lists in-frame clones only, not all of them. The sample shows about 12,000 clones, none of them appearing just once. The data belong to a study of T cell clonality in common variable immunodeficiency. Study outcomes and limitations: Compared with controls, CVID subjects had fewer shared TCRbeta clones. Repertoire-complication correlations in CVID were limited by patient heterogeneity. Authors noted CVID clonality's cause needs subpopulation repertoire sequencing. In common variable immunodeficiency, TCR beta chains reportedly carried fewer deletions and N-nucleotide insertions.

Germline CDR1 is SGHTA and CDR2 is FQGNSA. The V and J ends lost 7 bases and 4 bases, in that order; junction bases with no gene match: 7. This CDR3 region has 14 residues. The chain recombines TRBV7-2 with TRBJ2-3; 8 bases map to TRBD1. The TCR originated in a human donor with common variable immunodeficiency. Sequencing used peripheral blood mononuclear cells. CDR3: CASTEQGGPDTQYF. The CDR3 DNA, read in part, is TGTGCCAGCACCGAACAGGGGGGCCCAGATACG.